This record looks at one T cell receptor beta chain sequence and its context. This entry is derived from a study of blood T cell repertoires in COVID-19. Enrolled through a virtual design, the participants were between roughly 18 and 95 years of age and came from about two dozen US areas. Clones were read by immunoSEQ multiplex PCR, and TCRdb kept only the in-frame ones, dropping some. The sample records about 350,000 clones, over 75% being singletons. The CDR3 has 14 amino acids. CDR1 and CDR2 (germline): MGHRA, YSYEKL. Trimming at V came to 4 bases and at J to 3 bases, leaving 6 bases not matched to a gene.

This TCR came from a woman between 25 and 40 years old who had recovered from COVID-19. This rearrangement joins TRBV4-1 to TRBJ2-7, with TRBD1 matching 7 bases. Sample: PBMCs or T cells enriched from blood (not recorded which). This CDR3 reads CASSPGQAFYEQYF. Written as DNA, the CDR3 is TGCGCCAGCAGCCCCGGACAGGCCTTCTACGAGCAGTACTTC.